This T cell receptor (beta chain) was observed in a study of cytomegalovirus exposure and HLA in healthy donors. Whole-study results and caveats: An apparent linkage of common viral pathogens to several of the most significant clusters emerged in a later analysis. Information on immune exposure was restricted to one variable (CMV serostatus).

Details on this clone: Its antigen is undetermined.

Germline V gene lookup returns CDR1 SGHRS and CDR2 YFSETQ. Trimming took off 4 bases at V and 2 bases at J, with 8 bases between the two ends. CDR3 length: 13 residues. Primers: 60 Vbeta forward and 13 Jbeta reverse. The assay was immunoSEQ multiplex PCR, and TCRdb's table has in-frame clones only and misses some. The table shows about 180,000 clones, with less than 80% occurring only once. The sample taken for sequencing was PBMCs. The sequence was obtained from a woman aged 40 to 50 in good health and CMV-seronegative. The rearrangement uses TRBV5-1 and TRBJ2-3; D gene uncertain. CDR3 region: CASSPIPTDTQYF. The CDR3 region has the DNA TGCGCCAGCAGCCCCATCCCCACAGATACGCAGTATTTT.